This note documents a single T cell receptor (beta chain) sequence. The germline V gene has CDR1 WSHSY and CDR2 SAAADI. The V segment lost 5 bases and the J segment 5 bases; nucleotides outside the gene matches: 10. The CDR3 extends over 15 amino acids. The PCR made use of 60 Vbeta and 13 Jbeta primers. TCRdb keeps only in-frame clones here, not all; method: immunoSEQ multiplex PCR. The repertoire consists of 150,000 to 200,000 clones, with more than 60% occurring once and the leading ten covering roughly 7.6%. The data originate from a study of cytomegalovirus exposure and HLA in healthy donors. Material for sequencing was PBMCs. The chain joins TRBV10-2 to TRBJ1-1, with 8 bases aligning to TRBD1. This TCR was recovered from a woman between 40 and 50 years old in good health and CMV-seropositive. The CDR3 is CASSSTTGGRTEAFF. CDR3 coding DNA: TGCGCCAGCAGTTCTACCACAGGGGGGAGGACTGAAGCTTTCTTT.